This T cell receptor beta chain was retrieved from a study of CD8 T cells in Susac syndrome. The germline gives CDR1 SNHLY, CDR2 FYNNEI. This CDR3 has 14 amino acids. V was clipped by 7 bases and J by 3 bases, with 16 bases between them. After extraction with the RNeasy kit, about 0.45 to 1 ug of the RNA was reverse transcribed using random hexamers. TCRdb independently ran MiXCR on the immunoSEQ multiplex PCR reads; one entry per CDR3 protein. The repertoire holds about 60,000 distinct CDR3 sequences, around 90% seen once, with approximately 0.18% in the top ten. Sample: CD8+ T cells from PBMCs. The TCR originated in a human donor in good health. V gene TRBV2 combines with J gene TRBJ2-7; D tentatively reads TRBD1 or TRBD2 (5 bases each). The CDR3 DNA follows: TGTGCCAGCACGGGGCCCAAAACCCTCTACGAGCAGTACTTC. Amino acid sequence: CASTGPKTLYEQYF.